The next 3 T cell receptor beta chains were all read from a single sample in a study of T cell responses to AZD1222 COVID-19 vaccine (TCRdb year 2021). The time point label, read with the paper, signifies: baseline before first vaccination. Library preparation employed the immunoSEQ multiplex PCR assay. This is the immuneACCESS table as TCRdb keeps it, with only in-frame sequences that have V and J called. A part of the clones is gone; compared with another copy, unresolved V genes explain less than half, and the rest is unexplained. For this sample there are about 170,000 clones; 85% to 95% appear just once. The ten biggest clones cover around 4.3% of the sample. This specimen was peripheral blood, taken on day 0 of AZD1222 vaccination. The receptors were gathered from an adult in good health.

The chain carries TRBV12-3 or TRBV12-4 and TRBJ2-1; 8 nucleotides align to TRBD2. The CDR3 extends over 13 amino acids. Unmatched junction bases numbered 10, after V lost 8 bases and J lost 10 bases. This chain's CDR3 is CASVPTSETEQFF. The CDR3 DNA reads TGTGCCAGCGTACCGACTAGCGAAACCGAGCAGTTCTTC.

The V and J genes are TRBV27 and TRBJ2-7, with unresolved D. This CDR3 region has 13 residues. The ends were cut back, 3 bases at V and 3 bases at J, with 9 bases in the middle. Germline lookup yields CDR1 MNHEY and CDR2 SMNVEV (reference sequence). CDR3 in DNA: TGTGCCAGCAGTTTTAACGGCCACTACGAGCAGTACTTC. Residues: CASSFNGHYEQYF.

The chain carries TRBV20-1 and TRBJ2-1; TRBD2 agrees at 8 bases. The germline gives CDR1 DFQATT, CDR2 SNEGSKA (reference sequence). J lost 2 bases, V lost 3 bases, and 9 bases had no gene match. This CDR3 is built from 16 residues. The CDR3 reads CSASKRSGGPYNEQFF. The CDR3 nucleotides are TGCAGTGCTAGTAAGAGGAGCGGGGGCCCCTACAATGAGCAGTTCTTC.